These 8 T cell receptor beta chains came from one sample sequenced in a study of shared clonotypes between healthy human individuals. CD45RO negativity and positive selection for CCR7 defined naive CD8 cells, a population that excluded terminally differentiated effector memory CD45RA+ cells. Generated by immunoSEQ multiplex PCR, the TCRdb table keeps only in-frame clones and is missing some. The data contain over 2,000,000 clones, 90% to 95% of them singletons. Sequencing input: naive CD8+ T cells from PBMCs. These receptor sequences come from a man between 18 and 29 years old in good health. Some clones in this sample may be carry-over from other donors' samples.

Here the CDR3 DNA reads TGTGCCAGCTCACCCGCCTCCTCTGGAAACACCATATATTTT. Protein: CASSPASSGNTIYF. The V and J genes are TRBV18 and TRBJ1-3; D is unresolved. CDR3 size: 14 residues. The V end was cut by 3 bases, the J end by 0 bases, with 6 bases between. Germline CDR1 and CDR2: KGHSH and LQKENI. Full variable domain (missing parts from reference TRBV18 and TRBJ1-3): NAGVMQNPRHLVRRRGQEARLRCSPMKGHSHVYWYRQLPEEGLKFMVYLQKENIIDESGMPKERFSAEFPKEGPSILRIQQVVRGDSAAYFCASSPASSGNTIYFGEGSWLTVV.

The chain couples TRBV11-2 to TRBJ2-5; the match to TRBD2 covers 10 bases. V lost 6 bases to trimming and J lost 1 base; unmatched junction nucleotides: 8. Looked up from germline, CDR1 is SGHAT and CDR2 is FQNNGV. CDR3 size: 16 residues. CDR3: CASSRELAGSQETQYF. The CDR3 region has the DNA TGTGCCAGCAGTCGAGAACTAGCGGGAAGCCAAGAGACCCAGTACTTC. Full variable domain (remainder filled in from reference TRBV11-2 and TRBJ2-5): EAGVAQSPRYKIIEKRQSVAFWCNPISGHATLYWYQQILGQGPKLLIQFQNNGVVDDSQLPKDRFSAERLKGVDSTLKIQPAKLEDSAVYLCASSRELAGSQETQYFGPGTRLLVL.

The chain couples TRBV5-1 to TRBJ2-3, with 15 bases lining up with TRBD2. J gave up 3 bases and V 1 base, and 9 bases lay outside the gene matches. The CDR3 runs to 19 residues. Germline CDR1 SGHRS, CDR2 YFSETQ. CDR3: CASSLTRTSGREETDTQYF. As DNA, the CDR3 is TGCGCCAGCAGCTTGACCCGGACTAGCGGGAGGGAGGAGACAGATACGCAGTATTTT.

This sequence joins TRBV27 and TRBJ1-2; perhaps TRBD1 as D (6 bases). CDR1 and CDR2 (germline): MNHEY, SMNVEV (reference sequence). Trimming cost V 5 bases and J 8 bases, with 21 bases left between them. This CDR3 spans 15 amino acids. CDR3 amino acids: CASSPFSGAIEGYTF. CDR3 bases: TGTGCCAGCAGTCCATTCTCGGGGGCAATAGAAGGCTACACCTTC.

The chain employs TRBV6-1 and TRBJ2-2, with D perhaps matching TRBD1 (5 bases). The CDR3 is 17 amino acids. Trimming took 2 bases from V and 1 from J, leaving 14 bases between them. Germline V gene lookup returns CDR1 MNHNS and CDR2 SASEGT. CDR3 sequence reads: CASSELIQTENTGELFF. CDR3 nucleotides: TGTGCCAGCAGTGAATTGATTCAGACAGAGAACACCGGGGAGCTGTTTTTT.

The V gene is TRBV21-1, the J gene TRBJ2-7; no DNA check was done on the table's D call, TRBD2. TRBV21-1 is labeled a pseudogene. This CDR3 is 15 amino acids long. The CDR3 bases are TGTGCCAGCAACCCGGGCGGGGGCTGCGAATGCGAGCAGTACTTC. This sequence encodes CASNPGGGCECEQYF.

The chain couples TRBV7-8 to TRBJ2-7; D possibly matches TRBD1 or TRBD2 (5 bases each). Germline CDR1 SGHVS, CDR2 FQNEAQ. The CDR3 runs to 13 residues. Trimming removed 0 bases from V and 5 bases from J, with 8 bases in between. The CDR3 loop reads CASSLARGHEQYF. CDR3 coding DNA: TGTGCCAGCAGCTTAGCCCGGGGACACGAGCAGTACTTC. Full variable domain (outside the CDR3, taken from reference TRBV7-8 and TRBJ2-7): GAGVSQSPRYKVAKRGQDVALRCDPISGHVSLFWYQQALGQGPEFLTYFQNEAQLDKSGLPSDRFFAERPEGSVSTLKIQRTQQEDSAVYLCASSLARGHEQYFGPGTRLTVT.

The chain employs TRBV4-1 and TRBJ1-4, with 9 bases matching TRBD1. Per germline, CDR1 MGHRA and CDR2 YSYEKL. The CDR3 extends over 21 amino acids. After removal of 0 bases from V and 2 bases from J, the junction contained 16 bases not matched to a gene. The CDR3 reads CASSQERVSGTGGKTNEKLFF. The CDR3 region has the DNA TGCGCCAGCAGCCAAGAAAGGGTTAGTGGTACAGGGGGCAAGACTAATGAAAAACTGTTTTTT.